This TCR beta chain was sequenced in a study of CD8 T cells in ankylosing spondylitis (dated by TCRdb to 2016 to 2017). About the investigation overall: To find TCR variants linked to disease, the study profiled T cell receptor beta repertoires in ankylosing spondylitis patients and healthy donors. The full study cohort was made up of roughly 25 ankylosing spondylitis patients and around 100 healthy donors. Peripheral blood samples were taken, and synovial fluid was additionally collected from ankylosing spondylitis patients. The paper's findings and limits, for the study overall: A TCR beta motif made up of several highly homologous amino acid variants appeared to be characteristic of blood from ankylosing spondylitis patients. Some motif variants were previously reported in synovial fluid and blood of reactive arthritis patients, suggesting common disease-initiation mechanisms. The disease-linked clones were reported to be significantly enriched in matched synovial fluid samples from ankylosing spondylitis patients. In peripheral blood, the disease-linked clones were found at relatively low frequencies and had a CD8+ phenotype.

This clonotype was counted between two and nine times. This receptor's antigen is unknown. Base-call qualities are not available, and no considerably larger clone is one nucleotide away. Trimming at the junction amounts to 3 bases on V and 3 bases on J, and the germline ends lie 12 bases apart. Its CDR3 holds 15 amino acids, cysteine through phenylalanine. CDR3 DNA only is kept here, 45 bases in frame from base 1. The sequencing machine was an Illumina HiSeq 2500. Quantitative 5'-RACE with molecular barcodes was the method used to prepare the TCR beta libraries. Turning to the authors' computational methods: A new computational method based on a probabilistic model of VDJ rearrangement was used to identify disease-linked TCR variants. Clones were called with MiXCR by TCRdb after fastp trimmed the public reads at Q25, and only in-frame beta chains were retained. Duplicate CDR3 protein sequences are folded into a single record with the most common DNA and genes. It is TCRdb's table, rather than the study itself, that gives the V and J calls and clone size. The sample table records tens of thousands of distinct CDR3 sequences; around 8.3% of these occur just once. The leading ten clones occupy about 30% of the sample.

This receptor was identified in a male donor with ankylosing spondylitis. Input material: blood, either unsorted or a sorted T cell fraction (not recorded which). The sequence is built from TRBV12-3 or TRBV12-4 and TRBJ1-5, with a tentative D gene TRBD1 over 6 matching bases. The nucleotides read TGTGCCAGCAGTTTCGAGGGGGAGCACAATCAGCCCCAGCATTTT. This encodes CASSFEGEHNQPQHF.